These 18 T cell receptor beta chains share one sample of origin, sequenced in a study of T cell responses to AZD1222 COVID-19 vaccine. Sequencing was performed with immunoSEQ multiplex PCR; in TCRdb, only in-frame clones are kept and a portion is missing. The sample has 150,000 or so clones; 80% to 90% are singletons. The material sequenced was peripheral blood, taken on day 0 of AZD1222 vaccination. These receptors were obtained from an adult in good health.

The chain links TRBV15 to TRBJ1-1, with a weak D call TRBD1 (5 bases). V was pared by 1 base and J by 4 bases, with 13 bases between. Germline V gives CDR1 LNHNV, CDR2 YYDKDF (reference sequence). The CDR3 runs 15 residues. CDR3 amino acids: CATSRGTQGGTEAFF. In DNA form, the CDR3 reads TGTGCCACCAGCAGAGGGACCCAGGGAGGCACTGAAGCTTTCTTT.

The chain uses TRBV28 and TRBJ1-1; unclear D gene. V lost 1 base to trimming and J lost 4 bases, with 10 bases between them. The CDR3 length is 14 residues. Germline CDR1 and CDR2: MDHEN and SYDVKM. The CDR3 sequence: CASSLSGSRTEAFF. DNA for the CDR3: TGTGCCAGCAGTTTATCAGGATCCCGCACTGAAGCTTTCTTT.

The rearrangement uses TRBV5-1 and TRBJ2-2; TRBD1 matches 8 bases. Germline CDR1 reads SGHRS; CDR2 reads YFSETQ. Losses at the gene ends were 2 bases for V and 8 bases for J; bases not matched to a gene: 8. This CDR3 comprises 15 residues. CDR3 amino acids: CASSLVQGASGELFF. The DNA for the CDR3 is TGCGCCAGCAGCTTAGTGCAGGGGGCATCTGGGGAGCTGTTTTTT. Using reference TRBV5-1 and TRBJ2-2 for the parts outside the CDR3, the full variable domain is KAGVTQTPRYLIKTRGQQVTLSCSPISGHRSVSWYQQTPGQGLQFLFEYFSETQRNKGNFPGRFSGRQFSNSRSEMNVSTLELGDSALYLCASSLVQGASGELFFGEGSRLTVL.

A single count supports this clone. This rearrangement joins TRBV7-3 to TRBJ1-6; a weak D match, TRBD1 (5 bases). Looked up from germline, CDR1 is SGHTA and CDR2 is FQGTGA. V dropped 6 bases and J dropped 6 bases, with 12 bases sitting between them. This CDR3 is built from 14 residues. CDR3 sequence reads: CASRGTGVNSPLHF. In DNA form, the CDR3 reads TGTGCCAGCAGAGGTACAGGAGTTAATTCACCCCTCCACTTT.

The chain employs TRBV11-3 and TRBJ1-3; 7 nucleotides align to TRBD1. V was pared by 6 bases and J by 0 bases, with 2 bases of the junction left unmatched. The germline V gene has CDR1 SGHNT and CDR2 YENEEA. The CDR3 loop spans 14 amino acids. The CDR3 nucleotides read TGTGCCAGCAGGGACAGGAGCTCTGGAAACACCATATATTTT. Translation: CASRDRSSGNTIYF.

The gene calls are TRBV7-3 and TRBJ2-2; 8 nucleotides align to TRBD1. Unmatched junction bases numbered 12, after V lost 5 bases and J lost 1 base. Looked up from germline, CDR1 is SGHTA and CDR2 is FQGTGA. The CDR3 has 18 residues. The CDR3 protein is CASSQNAQGQVNTGELFF. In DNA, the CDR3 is TGTGCCAGCAGCCAGAATGCCCAGGGACAGGTGAACACCGGGGAGCTGTTTTTT.

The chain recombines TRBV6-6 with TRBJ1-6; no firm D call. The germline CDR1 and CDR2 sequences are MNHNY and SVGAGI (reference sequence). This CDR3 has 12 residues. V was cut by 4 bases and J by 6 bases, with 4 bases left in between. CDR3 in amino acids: CASSFRNSPLHF. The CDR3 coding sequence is TGTGCCAGCAGTTTCCGTAATTCACCCCTCCACTTT.

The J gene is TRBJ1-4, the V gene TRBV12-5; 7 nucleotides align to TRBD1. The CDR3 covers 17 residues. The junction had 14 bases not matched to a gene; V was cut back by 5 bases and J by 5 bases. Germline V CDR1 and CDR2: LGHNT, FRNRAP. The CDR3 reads CASGRPTTGATNEKLFF. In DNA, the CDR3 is TGTGCTAGTGGTCGTCCCACCACAGGGGCGACCAATGAAAAACTGTTTTTT.

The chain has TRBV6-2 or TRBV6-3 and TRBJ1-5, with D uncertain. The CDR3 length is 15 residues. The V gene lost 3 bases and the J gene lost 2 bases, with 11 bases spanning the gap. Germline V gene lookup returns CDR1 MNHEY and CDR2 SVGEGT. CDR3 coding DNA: TGTGCCAGCAGTTATCCTTCGGAGGGCAATCAGCCCCAGCATTTT. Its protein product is CASSYPSEGNQPQHF.

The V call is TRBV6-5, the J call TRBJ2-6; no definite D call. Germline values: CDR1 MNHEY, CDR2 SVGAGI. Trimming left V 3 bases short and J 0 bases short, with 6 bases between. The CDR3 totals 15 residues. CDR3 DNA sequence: TGTGCCAGCAGTTATCGGGTCTCTGGGGCCAACGTCCTGACTTTC. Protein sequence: CASSYRVSGANVLTF.

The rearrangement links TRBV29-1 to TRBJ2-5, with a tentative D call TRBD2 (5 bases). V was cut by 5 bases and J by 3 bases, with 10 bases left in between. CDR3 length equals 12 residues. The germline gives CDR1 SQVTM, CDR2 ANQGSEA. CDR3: CSVSRDKETQYF. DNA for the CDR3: TGCAGCGTTAGCCGGGATAAAGAGACCCAGTACTTC.

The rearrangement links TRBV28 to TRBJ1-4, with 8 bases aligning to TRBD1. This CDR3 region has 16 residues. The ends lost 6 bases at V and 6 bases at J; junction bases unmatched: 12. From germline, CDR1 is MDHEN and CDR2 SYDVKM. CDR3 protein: CASRDQGARNYEKLFF. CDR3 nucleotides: TGTGCCAGCAGGGATCAGGGGGCGCGGAATTATGAAAAACTGTTTTTT.

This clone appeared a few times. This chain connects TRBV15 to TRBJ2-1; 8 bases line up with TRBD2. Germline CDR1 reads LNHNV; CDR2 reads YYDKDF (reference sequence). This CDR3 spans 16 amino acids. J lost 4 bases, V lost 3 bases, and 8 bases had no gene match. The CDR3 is CATSRVSGEIYNEQFF. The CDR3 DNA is TGTGCCACCAGCAGGGTTAGCGGGGAAATATACAATGAGCAGTTCTTC.

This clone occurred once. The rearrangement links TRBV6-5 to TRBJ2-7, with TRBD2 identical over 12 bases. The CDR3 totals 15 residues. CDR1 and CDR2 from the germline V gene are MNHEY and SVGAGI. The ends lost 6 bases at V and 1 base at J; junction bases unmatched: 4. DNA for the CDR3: TGTGCCAGCAGCCTGACTAGCGGGAGTTCCTACGAGCAGTACTTC. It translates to CASSLTSGSSYEQYF.

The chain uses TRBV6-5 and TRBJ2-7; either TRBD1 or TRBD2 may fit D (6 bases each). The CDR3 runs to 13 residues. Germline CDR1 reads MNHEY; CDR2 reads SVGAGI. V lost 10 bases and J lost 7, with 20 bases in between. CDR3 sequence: CATFDPRGREQYF. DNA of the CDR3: TGTGCCACTTTCGACCCTCGGGGGCGGGAGCAGTACTTC.

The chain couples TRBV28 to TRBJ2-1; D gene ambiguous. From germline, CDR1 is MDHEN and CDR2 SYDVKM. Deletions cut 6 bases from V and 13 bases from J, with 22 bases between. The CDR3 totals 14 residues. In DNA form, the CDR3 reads TGTGCCAGCAGCTACCTTGGGGTTGGGGTCGTCCAGTTCTTC. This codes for CASSYLGVGVVQFF.

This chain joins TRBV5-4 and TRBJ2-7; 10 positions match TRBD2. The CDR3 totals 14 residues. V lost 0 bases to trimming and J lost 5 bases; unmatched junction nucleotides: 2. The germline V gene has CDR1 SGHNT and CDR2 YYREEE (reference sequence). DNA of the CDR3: TGTGCCAGCAGCTTGGGAGGGACTAGCGACGAGCAGTACTTC. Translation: CASSLGGTSDEQYF.

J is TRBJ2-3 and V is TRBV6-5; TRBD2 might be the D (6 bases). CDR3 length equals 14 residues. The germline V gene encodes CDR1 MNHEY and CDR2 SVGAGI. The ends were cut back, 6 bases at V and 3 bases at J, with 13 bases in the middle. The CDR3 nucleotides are TGTGCCAGCAGGGTAAAGCGGGCTACAGATACGCAGTATTTT. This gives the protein CASRVKRATDTQYF.